This is a list of T cell receptor beta chains from one sample in a study of identifying expanded T cells in peripheral blood. Some clones are missing from TCRdb's copy, which holds only in-frame ones; the method was immunoSEQ multiplex PCR. Here the sample spans under 95,000 clones, 70% to 90% being singletons. Sequencing was done on a sample of blood. These receptor sequences come from a person aged 18 to 69 in good health. CDR3s include the opening cysteine and the closing phenylalanine or tryptophan. Fields, in order: D gene, V gene, J gene, CDR3 protein. A D gene is named only where the DNA matches it firmly.

d_gene: NA; v_gene: TRBV2; j_gene: TRBJ1-2; CDR3aa: CASSMGYDYGYTF
d_gene: NA; v_gene: TRBV6-6; j_gene: TRBJ2-5; CDR3aa: CASSYSIDGETQYF
d_gene: TRBD2; v_gene: TRBV5-4; j_gene: TRBJ2-1; CDR3aa: CASSTLTSGGYNEQFF
d_gene: NA; v_gene: TRBV18; j_gene: TRBJ2-4; CDR3aa: CASSPPWGIQYF
d_gene: TRBD1; v_gene: TRBV15; j_gene: TRBJ2-5; CDR3aa: CATSRDRPGVQETQYF
d_gene: TRBD2; v_gene: TRBV7-2; j_gene: TRBJ2-1; CDR3aa: CASSLERAGGSEQFF
d_gene: TRBD2; v_gene: TRBV5-4; j_gene: TRBJ2-3; CDR3aa: CASSSMTSGSTDTQYF
d_gene: NA; v_gene: TRBV5-1; j_gene: TRBJ2-7; CDR3aa: CASSKTDLSYEQYF
d_gene: TRBD2; v_gene: TRBV2; j_gene: TRBJ2-1; CDR3aa: CATQGLAGHNEQFF
d_gene: TRBD2; v_gene: TRBV19; j_gene: TRBJ2-7; CDR3aa: CASSIASGGSSYEQYF
d_gene: NA; v_gene: TRBV21-1; j_gene: TRBJ1-4; CDR3aa: CASSKAGKSTNEKLFF
d_gene: NA; v_gene: TRBV28; j_gene: TRBJ1-5; CDR3aa: CASSPPGQPQHF
d_gene: NA; v_gene: TRBV23-1; j_gene: TRBJ2-7; CDR3aa: CASSQVRTRYYEQYF
d_gene: TRBD2; v_gene: TRBV13; j_gene: TRBJ2-3; CDR3aa: CASSQGLADTQYF
d_gene: TRBD1; v_gene: TRBV6-5; j_gene: TRBJ2-7; CDR3aa: CASSYSHTQGSYGRYF
d_gene: NA; v_gene: TRBV7-2; j_gene: TRBJ1-2; CDR3aa: CASSLGPASNYGYTF
d_gene: NA; v_gene: TRBV6-6; j_gene: TRBJ2-7; CDR3aa: CASSRGTESSYEQYF
d_gene: TRBD2; v_gene: TRBV5-1; j_gene: TRBJ2-5; CDR3aa: CASSLSGTSEETQYF
d_gene: NA; v_gene: TRBV9; j_gene: TRBJ2-3; CDR3aa: CASSPTAPDTQYF
d_gene: NA; v_gene: TRBV27; j_gene: TRBJ1-6; CDR3aa: CASRDRLLGPLHF
d_gene: NA; v_gene: TRBV4-1; j_gene: TRBJ1-2; CDR3aa: CASSRDGDLTAGYTF
d_gene: NA; v_gene: TRBV6-1; j_gene: TRBJ2-7; CDR3aa: CASREGAGDHYEQYF
d_gene: NA; v_gene: TRBV11-2; j_gene: TRBJ1-1; CDR3aa: CASSLSWGGRYEAFF
d_gene: NA; v_gene: TRBV7-8; j_gene: TRBJ1-5; CDR3aa: CASSLGGGDNQPQHF
d_gene: NA; v_gene: TRBV4-3; j_gene: TRBJ1-1; CDR3aa: CASSRSRVLNTEAFF
d_gene: TRBD2; v_gene: TRBV6-4; j_gene: TRBJ2-3; CDR3aa: CASSDPSGAATDTQYF
d_gene: TRBD1; v_gene: TRBV19; j_gene: TRBJ1-5; CDR3aa: CASSAGTGRREPQHF
d_gene: NA; v_gene: TRBV7-7; j_gene: TRBJ2-1; CDR3aa: CASSRSATGINEQFF
d_gene: NA; v_gene: TRBV10-1; j_gene: TRBJ2-7; CDR3aa: CASSMTGGNEQYF
d_gene: TRBD1; v_gene: TRBV7-9; j_gene: TRBJ2-7; CDR3aa: CASSSRDRALEQYF
d_gene: NA; v_gene: TRBV27; j_gene: TRBJ2-1; CDR3aa: CASSLSRLALDNEQFF
d_gene: NA; v_gene: TRBV7-2; j_gene: TRBJ2-2; CDR3aa: CASSLRARPELFF